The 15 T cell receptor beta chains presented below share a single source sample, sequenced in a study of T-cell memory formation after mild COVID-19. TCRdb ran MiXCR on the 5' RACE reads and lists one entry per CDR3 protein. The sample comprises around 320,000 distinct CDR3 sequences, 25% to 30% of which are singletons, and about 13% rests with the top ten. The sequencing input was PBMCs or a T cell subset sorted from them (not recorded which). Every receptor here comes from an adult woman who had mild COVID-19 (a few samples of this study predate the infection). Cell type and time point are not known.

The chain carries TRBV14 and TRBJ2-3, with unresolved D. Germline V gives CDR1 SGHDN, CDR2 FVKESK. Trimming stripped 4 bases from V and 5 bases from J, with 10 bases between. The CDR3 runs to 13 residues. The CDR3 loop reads CASSRHRVDTQYF. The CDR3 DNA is TGTGCCAGCAGCCGGCATAGGGTAGATACGCAGTATTTT.

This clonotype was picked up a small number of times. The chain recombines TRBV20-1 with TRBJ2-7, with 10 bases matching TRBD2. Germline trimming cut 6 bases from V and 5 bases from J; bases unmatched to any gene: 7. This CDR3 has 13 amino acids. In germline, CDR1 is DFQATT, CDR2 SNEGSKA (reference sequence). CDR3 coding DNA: TGCAGTGCCTCCCCGGGACTAGCGAACGAGCAGTACTTC. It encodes CSASPGLANEQYF.

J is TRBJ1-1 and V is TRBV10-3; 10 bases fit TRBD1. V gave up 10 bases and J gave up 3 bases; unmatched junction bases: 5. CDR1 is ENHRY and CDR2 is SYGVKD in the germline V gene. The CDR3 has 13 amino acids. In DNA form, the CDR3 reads TGTGCCACTCGTGGGACAGGGGACACTGAAGCTTTCTTT. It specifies CATRGTGDTEAFF.

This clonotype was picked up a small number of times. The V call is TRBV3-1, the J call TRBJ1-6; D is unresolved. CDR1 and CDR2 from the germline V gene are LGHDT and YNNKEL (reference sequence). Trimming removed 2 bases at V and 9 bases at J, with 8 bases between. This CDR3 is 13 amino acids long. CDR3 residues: CASSQSRTSPLHF. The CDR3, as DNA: TGTGCCAGCAGCCAATCGAGGACTTCACCCCTCCACTTT.

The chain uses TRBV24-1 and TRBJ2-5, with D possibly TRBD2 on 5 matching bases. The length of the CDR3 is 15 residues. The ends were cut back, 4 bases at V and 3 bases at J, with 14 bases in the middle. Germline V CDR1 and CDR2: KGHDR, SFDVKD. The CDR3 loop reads CATSDSRTVEETQYF. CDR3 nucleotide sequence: TGTGCCACCAGTGACTCTCGGACTGTGGAAGAGACCCAGTACTTC.

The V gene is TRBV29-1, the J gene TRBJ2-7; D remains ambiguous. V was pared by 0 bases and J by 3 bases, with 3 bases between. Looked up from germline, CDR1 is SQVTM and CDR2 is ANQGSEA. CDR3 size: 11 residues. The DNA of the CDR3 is TGCAGCGTTGAAGAGGGCTACGAGCAGTACTTC. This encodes CSVEEGYEQYF.

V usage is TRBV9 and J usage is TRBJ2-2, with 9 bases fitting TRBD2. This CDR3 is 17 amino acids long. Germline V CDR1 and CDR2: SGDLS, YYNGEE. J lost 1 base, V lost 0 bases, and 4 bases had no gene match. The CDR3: CASSVGGTSRNTGELFF. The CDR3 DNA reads TGTGCCAGCAGCGTAGGAGGGACTAGCAGGAACACCGGGGAGCTGTTTTTT.

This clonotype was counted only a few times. The CDR3 bases are TGTGCCAGCAGCCAGGGACTCTCTGCGACAGAAGAGACCCAGTACTTC. Amino acid sequence: CASSQGLSATEETQYF. The chain has TRBV7-9 and TRBJ2-5; perhaps TRBD2 as D (6 bases). V was trimmed by 5 bases and J by 3 bases, leaving 19 bases between them. This CDR3 is built from 16 residues. CDR1 SEHNR and CDR2 FQNEAQ come from the germline V gene (reference sequence).

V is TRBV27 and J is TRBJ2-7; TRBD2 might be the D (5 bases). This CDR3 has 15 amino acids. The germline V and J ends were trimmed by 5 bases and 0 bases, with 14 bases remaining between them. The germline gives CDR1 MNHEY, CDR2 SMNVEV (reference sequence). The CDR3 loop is CASSISGVDSYEQYF. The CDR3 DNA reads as TGTGCCAGCAGTATCAGCGGAGTGGACTCCTACGAGCAGTACTTC.

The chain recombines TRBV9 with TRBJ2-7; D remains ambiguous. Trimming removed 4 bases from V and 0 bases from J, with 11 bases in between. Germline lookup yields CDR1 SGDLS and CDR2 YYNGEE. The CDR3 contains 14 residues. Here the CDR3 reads CASSFRLDSYEQYF. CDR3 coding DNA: TGTGCCAGCAGCTTCAGACTGGACTCCTACGAGCAGTACTTC.

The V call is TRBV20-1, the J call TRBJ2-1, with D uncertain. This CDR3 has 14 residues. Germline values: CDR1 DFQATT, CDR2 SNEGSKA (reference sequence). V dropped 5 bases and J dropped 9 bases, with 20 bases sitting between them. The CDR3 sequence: CSALSRDSVGEQFF. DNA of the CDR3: TGCAGTGCTCTCAGCCGCGACTCGGTTGGTGAGCAGTTCTTC.

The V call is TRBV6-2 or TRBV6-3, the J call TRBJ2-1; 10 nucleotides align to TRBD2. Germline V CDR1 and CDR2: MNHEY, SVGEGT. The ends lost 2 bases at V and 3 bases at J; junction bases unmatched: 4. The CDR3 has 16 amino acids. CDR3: CASSYVAGGGYNEQFF. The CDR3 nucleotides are TGTGCCAGCAGTTACGTAGCGGGAGGCGGCTACAATGAGCAGTTCTTC.

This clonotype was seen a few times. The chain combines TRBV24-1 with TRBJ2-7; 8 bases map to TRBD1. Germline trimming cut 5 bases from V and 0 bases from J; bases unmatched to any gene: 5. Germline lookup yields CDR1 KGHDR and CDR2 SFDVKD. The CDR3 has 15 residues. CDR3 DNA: TGTGCCACCAGTGCAGGGACAGGAAACTCCTACGAGCAGTACTTC. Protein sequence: CATSAGTGNSYEQYF.

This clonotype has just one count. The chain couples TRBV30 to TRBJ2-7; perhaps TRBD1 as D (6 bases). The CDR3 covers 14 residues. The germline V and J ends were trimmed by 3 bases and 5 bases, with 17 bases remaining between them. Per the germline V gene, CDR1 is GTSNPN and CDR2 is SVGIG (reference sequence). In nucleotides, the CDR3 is TGTGCCTGGAGGACTACCGGACAGAAGAACGAGCAGTACTTC. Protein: CAWRTTGQKNEQYF.

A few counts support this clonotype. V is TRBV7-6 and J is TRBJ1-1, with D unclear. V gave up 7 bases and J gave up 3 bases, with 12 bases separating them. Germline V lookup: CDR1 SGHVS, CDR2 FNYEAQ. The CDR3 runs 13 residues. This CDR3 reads CASTPGLDTEAFF. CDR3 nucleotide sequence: TGTGCCAGCACCCCGGGGTTGGACACTGAAGCTTTCTTT.